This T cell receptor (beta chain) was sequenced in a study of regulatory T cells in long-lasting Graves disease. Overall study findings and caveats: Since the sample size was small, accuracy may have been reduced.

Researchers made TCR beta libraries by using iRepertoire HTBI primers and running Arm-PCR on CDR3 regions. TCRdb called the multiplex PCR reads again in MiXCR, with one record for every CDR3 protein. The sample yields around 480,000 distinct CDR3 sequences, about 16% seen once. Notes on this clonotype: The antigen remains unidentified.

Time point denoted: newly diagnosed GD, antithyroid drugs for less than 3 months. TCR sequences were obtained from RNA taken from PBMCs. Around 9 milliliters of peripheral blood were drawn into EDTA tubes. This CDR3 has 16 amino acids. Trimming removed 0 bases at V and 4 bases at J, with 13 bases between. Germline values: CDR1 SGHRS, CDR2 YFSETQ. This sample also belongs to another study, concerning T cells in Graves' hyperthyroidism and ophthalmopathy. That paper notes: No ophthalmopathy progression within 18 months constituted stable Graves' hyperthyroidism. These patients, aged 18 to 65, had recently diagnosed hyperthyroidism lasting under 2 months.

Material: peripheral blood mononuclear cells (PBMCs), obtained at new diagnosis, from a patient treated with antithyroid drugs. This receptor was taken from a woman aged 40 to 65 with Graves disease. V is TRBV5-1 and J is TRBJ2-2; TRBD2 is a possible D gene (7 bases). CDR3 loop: CASSLVGGDITGELFF. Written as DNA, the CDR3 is TGCGCCAGCAGCTTGGTGGGGGGGGACATCACCGGGGAGCTGTTTTTT.